This T cell receptor beta chain appears in the sequencing data of a study of regulatory T cells in long-lasting Graves disease. Construction of the TCR beta libraries employed iRepertoire HTBI primers in conjunction with Arm-PCR of CDR3 regions. TCRdb re-called the multiplex PCR reads through MiXCR, storing one row per CDR3 protein. The sample shows about 420,000 distinct CDR3 sequences, roughly 15% of them seen only once. There are a few counts of this clonotype. Between the trimmed V and J ends, which lost 3 bases and 6 bases, there was a span of 10 bases. CDR1 is MDHEN, CDR2 SYDVKM, per germline. The CDR3 runs 13 residues. The sample's time point: newly diagnosed GD, antithyroid drugs for less than 3 months. There was RNA extracted from PBMCs, and the TCR library was made from it. The same data also went into a second study, on T cells in Graves' hyperthyroidism and ophthalmopathy.

This material consisted of peripheral blood mononuclear cells (PBMCs), taken at new diagnosis, from a patient treated with antithyroid drugs. The chain has TRBV28 and TRBJ2-3; D not resolved. The sequence came from a woman aged 18-29 years with Graves disease. The CDR3, as DNA: TGTGCCAGCAGTTTGTTGGTAGTGGATACGCAGTATTTT. Protein: CASSLLVVDTQYF.